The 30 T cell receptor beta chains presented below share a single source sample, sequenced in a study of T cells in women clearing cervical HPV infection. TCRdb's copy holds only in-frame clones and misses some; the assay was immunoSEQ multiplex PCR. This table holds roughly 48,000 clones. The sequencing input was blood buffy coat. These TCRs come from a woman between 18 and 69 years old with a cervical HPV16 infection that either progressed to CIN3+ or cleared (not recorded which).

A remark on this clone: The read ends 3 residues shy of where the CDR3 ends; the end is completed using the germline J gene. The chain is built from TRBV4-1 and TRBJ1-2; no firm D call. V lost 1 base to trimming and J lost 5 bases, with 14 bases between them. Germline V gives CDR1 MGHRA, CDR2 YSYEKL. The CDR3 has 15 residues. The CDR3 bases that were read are TGCGCCAGCAGCCAAGGCGGTGTCGGGTGGTATGGC. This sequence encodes CASSQGGVGWYG. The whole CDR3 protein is CASSQGGVGWYGYTF.

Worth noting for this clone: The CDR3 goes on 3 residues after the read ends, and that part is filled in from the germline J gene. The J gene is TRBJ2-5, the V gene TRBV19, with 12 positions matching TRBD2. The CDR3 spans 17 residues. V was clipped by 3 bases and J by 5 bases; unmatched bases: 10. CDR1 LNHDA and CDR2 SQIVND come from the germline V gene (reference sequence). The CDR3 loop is CASSIPSGLAGRETQYF. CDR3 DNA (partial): TGTGCCAGTAGTATCCCCTCCGGACTAGCGGGAAGGGAGACC.

This chain's CDR3 is CSASDRIGSYEQYF. The covered CDR3 bases are TGCAGTGCTTCCGACAGGATAGGATCCTACGAG. The rearrangement uses TRBV20-1 and TRBJ2-7; possibly TRBD1 for D (6 bases). The CDR3 end falls 3 residues outside the read, so it is completed with the germline J gene. Germline-derived CDR1 and CDR2 are DFQATT and SNEGSKA (reference sequence). The V end was cut by 5 bases, the J end by 1 base, with 15 bases between. The CDR3 sequence is 14 residues long.

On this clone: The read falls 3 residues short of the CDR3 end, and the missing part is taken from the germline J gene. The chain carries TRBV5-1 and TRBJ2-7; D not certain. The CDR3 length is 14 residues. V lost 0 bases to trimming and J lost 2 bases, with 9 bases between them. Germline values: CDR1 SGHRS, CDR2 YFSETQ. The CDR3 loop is CASSLEAGTYEQYF. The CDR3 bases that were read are TGCGCCAGCAGCTTGGAGGCAGGAACCTACGAG. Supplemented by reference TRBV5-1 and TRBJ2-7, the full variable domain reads KAGVTQTPRYLIKTRGQQVTLSCSPISGHRSVSWYQQTPGQGLQFLFEYFSETQRNKGNFPGRFSGRQFSNSRSEMNVSTLELGDSALYLCASSLEAGTYEQYFGPGTRLTVT.

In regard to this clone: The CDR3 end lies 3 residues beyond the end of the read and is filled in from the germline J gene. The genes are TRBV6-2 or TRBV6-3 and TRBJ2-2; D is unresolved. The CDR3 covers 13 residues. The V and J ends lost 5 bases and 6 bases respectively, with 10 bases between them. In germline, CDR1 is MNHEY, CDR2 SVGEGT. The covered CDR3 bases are TGTGCCAGCAGTAGCCACCCCGCCGGGGAG. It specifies CASSSHPAGE. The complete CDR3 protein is CASSSHPAGELFF.

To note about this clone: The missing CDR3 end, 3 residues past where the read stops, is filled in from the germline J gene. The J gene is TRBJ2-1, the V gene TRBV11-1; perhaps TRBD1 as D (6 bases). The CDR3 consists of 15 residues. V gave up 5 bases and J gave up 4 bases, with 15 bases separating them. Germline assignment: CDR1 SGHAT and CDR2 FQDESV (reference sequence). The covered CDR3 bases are TGTGCCAGCAGCATGACCGGGACACATTACAATGAG. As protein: CASSMTGTHYNE. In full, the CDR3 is CASSMTGTHYNEQFF.

The CDR3 DNA, read in part, is TGTGCCAGTGGGACCCGGTTGGTCGGGGGGGCTCGGACCGGGGAG. Its protein is CASGTRLVGGARTGE. The whole CDR3 sequence reads CASGTRLVGGARTGELFF. The chain couples TRBV19 to TRBJ2-2; 8 bases line up with TRBD2. The CDR3 is cut off 3 residues early in the read; its end comes from the germline J gene. Looked up from germline, CDR1 is LNHDA and CDR2 is SQIVND (reference sequence). V was clipped by 8 bases and J by 5 bases; unmatched bases: 19. The CDR3 contains 18 residues.

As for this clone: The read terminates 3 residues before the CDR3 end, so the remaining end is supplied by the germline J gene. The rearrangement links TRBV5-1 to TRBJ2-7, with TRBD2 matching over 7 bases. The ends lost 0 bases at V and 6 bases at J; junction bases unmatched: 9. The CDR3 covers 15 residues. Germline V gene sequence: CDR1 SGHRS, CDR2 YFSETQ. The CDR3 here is CASSLVASGKTEQYF. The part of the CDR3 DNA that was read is TGCGCCAGCAGCTTGGTAGCAAGCGGGAAAACCGAG. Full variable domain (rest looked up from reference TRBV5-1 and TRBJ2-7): KAGVTQTPRYLIKTRGQQVTLSCSPISGHRSVSWYQQTPGQGLQFLFEYFSETQRNKGNFPGRFSGRQFSNSRSEMNVSTLELGDSALYLCASSLVASGKTEQYFGPGTRLTVT.

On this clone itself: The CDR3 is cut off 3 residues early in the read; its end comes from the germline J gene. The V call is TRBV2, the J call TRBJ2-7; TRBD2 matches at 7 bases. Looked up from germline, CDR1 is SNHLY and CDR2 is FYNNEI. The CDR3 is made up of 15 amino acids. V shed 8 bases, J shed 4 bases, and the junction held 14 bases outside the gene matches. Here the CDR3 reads CASWSPRGTTYEQYF. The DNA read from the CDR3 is TGTGCCAGCTGGTCCCCGCGGGGGACCACTTACGAG.

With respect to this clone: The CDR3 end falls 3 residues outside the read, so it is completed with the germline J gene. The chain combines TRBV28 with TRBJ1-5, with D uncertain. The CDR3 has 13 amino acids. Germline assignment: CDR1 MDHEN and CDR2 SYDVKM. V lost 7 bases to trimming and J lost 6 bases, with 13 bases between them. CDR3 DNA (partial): TGTGCCAGCATCCCTCGAACGGGTCAGCCC. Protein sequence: CASIPRTGQP. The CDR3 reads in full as CASIPRTGQPQHF.

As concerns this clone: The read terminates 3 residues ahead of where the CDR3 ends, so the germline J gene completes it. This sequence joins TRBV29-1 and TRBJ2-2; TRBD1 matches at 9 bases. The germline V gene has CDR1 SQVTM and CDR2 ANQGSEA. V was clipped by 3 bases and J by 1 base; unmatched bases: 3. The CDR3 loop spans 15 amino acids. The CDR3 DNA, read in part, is TGCAGCGTTGAGGAGGACAGGGGGAACACCGGGGAG. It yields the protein CSVEEDRGNTGE. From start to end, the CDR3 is CSVEEDRGNTGELFF.

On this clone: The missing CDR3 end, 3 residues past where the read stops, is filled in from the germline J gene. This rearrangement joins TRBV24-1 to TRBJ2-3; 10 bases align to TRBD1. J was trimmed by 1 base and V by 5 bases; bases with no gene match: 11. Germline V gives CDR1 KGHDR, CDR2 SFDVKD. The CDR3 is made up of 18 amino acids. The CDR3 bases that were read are TGTGCCACCAGTGCCCTAGGGACAGGGGCTATAGGCACAGATACG. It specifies CATSALGTGAIGTDT. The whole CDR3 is CATSALGTGAIGTDTQYF.

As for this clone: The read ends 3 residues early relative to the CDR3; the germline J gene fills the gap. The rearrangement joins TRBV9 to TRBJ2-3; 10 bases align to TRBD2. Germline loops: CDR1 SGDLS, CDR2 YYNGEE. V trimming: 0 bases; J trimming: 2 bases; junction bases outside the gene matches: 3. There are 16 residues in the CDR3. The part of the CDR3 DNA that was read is TGTGCCAGCAGCGTAGGACTAGCGGGTTTCACAGATACG. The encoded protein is CASSVGLAGFTDT. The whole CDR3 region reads CASSVGLAGFTDTQYF.

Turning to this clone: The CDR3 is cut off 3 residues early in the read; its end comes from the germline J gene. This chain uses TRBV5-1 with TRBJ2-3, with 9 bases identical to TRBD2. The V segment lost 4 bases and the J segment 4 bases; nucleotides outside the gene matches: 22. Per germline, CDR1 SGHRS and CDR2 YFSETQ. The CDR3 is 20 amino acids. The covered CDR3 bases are TGCGCCAGCAGCCCTCCAAATCGAGCGGGGGGCCGAGCCGGGCCAGATACG. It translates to CASSPPNRAGGRAGPDT. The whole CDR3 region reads CASSPPNRAGGRAGPDTQYF.

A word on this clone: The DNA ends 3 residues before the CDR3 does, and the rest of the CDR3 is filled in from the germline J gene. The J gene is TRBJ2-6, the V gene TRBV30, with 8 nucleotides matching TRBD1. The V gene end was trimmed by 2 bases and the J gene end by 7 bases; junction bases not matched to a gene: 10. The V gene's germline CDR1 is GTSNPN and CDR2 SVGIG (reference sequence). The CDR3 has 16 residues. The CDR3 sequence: CAWSRAAGGPANVLTF. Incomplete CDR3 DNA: TGTGCCTGGAGTAGGGCGGCAGGGGGCCCAGCCAACGTC.

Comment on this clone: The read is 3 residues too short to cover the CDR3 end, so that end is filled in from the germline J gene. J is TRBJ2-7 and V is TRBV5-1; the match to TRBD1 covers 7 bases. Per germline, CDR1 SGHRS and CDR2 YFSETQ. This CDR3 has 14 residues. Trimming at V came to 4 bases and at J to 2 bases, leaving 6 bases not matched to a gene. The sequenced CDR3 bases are TGCGCCAGCAGCCCGTCGACAGGGACCTACGAG. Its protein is CASSPSTGTYE. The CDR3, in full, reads CASSPSTGTYEQYF.

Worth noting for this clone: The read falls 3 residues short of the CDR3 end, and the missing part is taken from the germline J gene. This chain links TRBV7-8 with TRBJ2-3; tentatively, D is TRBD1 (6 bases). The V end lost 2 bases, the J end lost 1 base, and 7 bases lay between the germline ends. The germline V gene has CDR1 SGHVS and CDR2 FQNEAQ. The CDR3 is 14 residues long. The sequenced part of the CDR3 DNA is TGTGCCAGCAGCTTACACAGGGGCACAGATACG. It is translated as CASSLHRGTDT. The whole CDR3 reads CASSLHRGTDTQYF. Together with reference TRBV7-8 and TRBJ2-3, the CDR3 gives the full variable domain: GAGVSQSPRYKVAKRGQDVALRCDPISGHVSLFWYQQALGQGPEFLTYFQNEAQLDKSGLPSDRFFAERPEGSVSTLKIQRTQQEDSAVYLCASSLHRGTDTQYFGPGTRLTVL.

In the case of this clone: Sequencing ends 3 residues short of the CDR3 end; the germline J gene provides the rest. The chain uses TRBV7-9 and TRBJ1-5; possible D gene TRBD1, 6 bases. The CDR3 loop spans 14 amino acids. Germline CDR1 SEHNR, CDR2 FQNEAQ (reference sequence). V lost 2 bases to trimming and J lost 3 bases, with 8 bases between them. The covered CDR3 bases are TGTGCCAGCAGCTTAAGGGGGTACAATCAGCCC. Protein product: CASSLRGYNQP. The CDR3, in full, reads CASSLRGYNQPQHF.

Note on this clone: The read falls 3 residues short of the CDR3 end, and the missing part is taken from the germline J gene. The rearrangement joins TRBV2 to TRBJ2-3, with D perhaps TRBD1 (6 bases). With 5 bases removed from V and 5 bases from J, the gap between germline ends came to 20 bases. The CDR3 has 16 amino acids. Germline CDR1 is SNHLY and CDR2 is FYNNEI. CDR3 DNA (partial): TGTGCCAGCAGTCAACACAGGGAAATTAGGGGAGATACG. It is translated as CASSQHREIRGDT. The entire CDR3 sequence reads CASSQHREIRGDTQYF.

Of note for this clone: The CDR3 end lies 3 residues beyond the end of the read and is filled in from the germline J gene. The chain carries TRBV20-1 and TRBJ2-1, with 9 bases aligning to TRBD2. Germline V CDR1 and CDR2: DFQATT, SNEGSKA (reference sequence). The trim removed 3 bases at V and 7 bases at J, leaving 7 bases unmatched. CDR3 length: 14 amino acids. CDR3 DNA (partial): TGCAGTGCTAGTTTGGCGGGGGGGCGTAATGAG. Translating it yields CSASLAGGRNE. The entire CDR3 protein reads CSASLAGGRNEQFF.

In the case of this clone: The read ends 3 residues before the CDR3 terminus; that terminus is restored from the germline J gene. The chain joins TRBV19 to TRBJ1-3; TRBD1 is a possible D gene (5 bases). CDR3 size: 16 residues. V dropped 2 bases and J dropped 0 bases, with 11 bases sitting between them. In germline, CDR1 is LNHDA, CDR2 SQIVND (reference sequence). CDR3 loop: CASSISRGISGNTIYF. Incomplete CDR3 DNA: TGTGCCAGTAGTATAAGTCGGGGGATCTCTGGAAACACC.

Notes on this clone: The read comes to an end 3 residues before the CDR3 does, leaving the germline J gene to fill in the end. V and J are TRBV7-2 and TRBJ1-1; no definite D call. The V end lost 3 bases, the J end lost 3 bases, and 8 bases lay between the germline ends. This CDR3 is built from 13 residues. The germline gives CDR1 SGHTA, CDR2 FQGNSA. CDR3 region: CASSFTAYTEAFF. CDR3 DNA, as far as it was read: TGTGCCAGCAGCTTTACAGCCTACACTGAA.

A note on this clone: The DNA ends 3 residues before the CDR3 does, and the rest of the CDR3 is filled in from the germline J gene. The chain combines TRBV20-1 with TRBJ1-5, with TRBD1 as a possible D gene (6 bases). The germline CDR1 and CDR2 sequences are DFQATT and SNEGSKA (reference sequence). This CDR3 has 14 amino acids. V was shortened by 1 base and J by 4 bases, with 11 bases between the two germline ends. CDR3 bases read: TGCAGTGCTAGAGGTGGACAGTATAATCAGCCC. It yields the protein CSARGGQYNQP. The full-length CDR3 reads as CSARGGQYNQPQHF.

Incomplete CDR3 DNA: TGTGCCAGCAGCAGGGACTTGCAAGAGACC. Translating it yields CASSRDLQET. The entire CDR3 protein reads CASSRDLQETQYF. This chain connects TRBV5-6 to TRBJ2-5; TRBD2 might be the D (6 bases). The CDR3 end falls 3 residues outside the read, so it is completed with the germline J gene. This CDR3 spans 13 amino acids. Germline CDR1 is SGHDT and CDR2 is YYEEEE. Trimming pared 4 bases from V and 2 bases from J, leaving 9 bases between.

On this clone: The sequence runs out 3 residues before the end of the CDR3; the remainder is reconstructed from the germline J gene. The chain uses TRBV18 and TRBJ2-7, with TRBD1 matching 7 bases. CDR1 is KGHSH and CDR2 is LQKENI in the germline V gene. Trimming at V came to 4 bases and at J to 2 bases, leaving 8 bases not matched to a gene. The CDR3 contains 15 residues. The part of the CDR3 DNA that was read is TGTGCCAGCTCACTGGGTGGAGACAGGGCCTACGAG. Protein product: CASSLGGDRAYE. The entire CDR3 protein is CASSLGGDRAYEQYF.

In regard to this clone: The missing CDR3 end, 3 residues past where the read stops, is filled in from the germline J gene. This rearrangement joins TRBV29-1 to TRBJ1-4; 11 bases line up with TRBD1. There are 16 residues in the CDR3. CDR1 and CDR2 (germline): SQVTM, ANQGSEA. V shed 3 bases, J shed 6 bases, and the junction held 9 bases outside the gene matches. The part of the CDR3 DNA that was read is TGCAGCGTTGAGGGGACAGGGGGAGCCGCCGATGAAAAA. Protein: CSVEGTGGAADEK. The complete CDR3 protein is CSVEGTGGAADEKLFF. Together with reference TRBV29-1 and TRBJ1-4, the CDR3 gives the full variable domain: SAVISQKPSRDICQRGTSLTIQCQVDSQVTMMFWYRQQPGQSLTLIATANQGSEATYESGFVIDKFPISRPNLTFSTLTVSNMSPEDSSIYLCSVEGTGGAADEKLFFGSGTQLSVL.

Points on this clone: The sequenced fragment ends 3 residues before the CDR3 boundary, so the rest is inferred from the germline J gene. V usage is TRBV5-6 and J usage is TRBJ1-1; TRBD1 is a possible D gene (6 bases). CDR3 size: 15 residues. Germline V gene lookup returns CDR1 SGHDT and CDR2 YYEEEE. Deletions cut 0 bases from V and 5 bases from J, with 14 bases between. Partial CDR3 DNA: TGTGCCAGCAGCTTGGAAAGGGGGAGGAGAACTGAA. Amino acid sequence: CASSLERGRRTE. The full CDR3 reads CASSLERGRRTEAFF.

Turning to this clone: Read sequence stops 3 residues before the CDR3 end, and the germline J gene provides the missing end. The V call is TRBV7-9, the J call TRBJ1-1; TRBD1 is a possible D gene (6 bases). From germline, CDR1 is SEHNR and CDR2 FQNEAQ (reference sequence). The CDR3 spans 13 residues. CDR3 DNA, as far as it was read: TGTGCCAGCAGCTTAAGGGCAGGGGTGGGA. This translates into CASSLRAGVG. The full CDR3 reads CASSLRAGVGAFF.

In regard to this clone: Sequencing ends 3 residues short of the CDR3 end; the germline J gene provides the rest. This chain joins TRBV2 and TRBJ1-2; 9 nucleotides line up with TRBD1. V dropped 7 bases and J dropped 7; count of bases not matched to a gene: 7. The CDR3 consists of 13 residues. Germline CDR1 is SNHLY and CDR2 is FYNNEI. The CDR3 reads CASTTQGAAGYTF. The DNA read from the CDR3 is TGTGCCAGCACCACACAGGGGGCGGCTGGC.

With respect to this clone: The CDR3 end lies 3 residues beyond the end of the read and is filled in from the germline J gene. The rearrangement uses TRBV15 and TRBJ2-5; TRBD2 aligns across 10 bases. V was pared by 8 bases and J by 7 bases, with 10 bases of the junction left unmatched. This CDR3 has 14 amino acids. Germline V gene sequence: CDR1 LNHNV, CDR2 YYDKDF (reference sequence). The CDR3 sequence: CATGPSGSFLTQYF. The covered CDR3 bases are TGTGCCACCGGGCCTAGCGGGAGTTTTTTGACC.